This TCR beta chain was sequenced in a study of CD8+ T cells in alopecia areata. Sample treatment: oral pan-JAK inhibitor, 5-10 mg twice daily. TCR sequencing used cDNA made by reverse transcription of extracted RNA. Sequenced by immunoSEQ multiplex PCR; TCRdb stores in-frame clones only, minus some. The sample yields 98,000 or so clones, around 55% seen once. This CDR3 spans 15 amino acids. CDR1 MGHRA and CDR2 YSYEKL come from the germline V gene. The germline V and J ends were trimmed by 3 bases and 2 bases, with 13 bases remaining between them. The clonotype was recovered from a human donor with alopecia areata. Sample: CD8+ T cells sorted from blood, taken at week 4, from a patient treated with tofacitinib. The J gene is TRBJ1-2, the V gene TRBV4-1, with a tentative D call TRBD1 (6 bases). CDR3 nucleotide sequence: TGCGCCAGCAGCCACATCTCGAGGGGGAACTATGGCTACACCTTC. Protein product: CASSHISRGNYGYTF.